The clone carrying this T cell receptor beta chain was seen a single time. The antigen is undetermined. The sample belongs to a study of T cell responses to AZD1222 COVID-19 vaccine. As for the study in general: Second-dose intervals near 4 or 12 weeks were combined.

Libraries were prepared by immunoSEQ multiplex PCR; TCRdb keeps only in-frame clonotypes and omits some of them. The sample holds about 83,000 clones, 80% to 90% seen once. Study results and caveats: Females made up more of the donors, who were largely white British, and clonal diversity may have come out too low. Repertoire collection took place solely once the T cell response had peaked.

The sample in question was peripheral blood, obtained on day 0 of AZD1222 vaccination. This TCR came from an adult in good health.

CDR3 DNA sequence: TGCGCCAGCAGCCAAGGCTGGACTTCCCAAGAGACCCAGTACTTC. Its protein product is CASSQGWTSQETQYF. The gene calls are TRBV4-3 and TRBJ2-5, with D possibly being TRBD2 (5 bases). The CDR3 contains 15 residues. V lost 1 base, J lost 1 base, and 10 bases lay in between. Germline CDR1 LGHNA, CDR2 YSLEER.